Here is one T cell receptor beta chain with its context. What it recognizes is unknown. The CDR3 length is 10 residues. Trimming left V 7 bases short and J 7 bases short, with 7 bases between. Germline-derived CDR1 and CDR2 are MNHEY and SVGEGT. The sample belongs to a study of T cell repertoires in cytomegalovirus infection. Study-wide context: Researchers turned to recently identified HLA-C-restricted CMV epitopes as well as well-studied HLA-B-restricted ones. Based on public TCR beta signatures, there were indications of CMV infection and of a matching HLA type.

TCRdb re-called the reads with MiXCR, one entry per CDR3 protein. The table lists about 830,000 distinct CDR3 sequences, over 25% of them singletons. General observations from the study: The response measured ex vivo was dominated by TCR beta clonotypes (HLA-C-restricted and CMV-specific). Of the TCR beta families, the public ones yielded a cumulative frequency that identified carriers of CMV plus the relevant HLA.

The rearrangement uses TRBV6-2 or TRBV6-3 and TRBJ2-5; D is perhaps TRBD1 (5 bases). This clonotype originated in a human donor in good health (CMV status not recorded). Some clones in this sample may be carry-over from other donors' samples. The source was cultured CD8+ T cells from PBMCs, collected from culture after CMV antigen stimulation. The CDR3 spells CASNRGTQYF. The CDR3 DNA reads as TGTGCCAGCAATAGGGGGACCCAGTACTTC.